A single T cell receptor (beta chain) is shown here with its context. The specificity of this receptor is unknown. Qualities for individual bases were not recorded, and no much larger clone is one base off. This specimen belongs to a study of blood T cells in healthy people across ages (dated by TCRdb to 2013 to 2016). For context, the study as a whole: Template switching captured roughly one uniquely barcoded TCR beta cDNA molecule per two T cells in model experiments. To track age-related changes in TCR beta repertoire diversity, the study relied on deep sequencing normalized with unique cDNA molecular identifiers. For two donors (one aged 18 to 29 and one aged 80 or older), the study analyzed two additional independent replicas of 1 million unique cDNA reads from the same blood draw. To avoid experimental bias, donors of different ages were randomly spread across the sequencing lanes. The donors were split into four age groups: young (average about 16 years), middle-aged (39), aged (more than 60) and long-lived (approximately 80). What the work shows at the level of the full study, not this receptor alone: Since profiling was done on bulk unsorted PBMCs, naive and antigen-experienced compartments could not be conclusively compared. Because the CMV infection status of the donors was unknown, age-related changes in expanded clonotypes may potentially have been confounded. Total diversity estimates from one million sequenced T cells were considered lower bounds and underestimates. Compared with the aged group, the long-lived group had more naive CD4+ T cells, fewer expanded clones and increased TCR diversity, suggesting age selection. A strong correlation was found between observed TCR beta diversity and the percentage of naive T cells measured by flow cytometry. Observed TCR beta diversity per million T cells fell roughly linearly with age, and a significant reduction was already apparent by age about 36.

Donors were a few dozen systemically healthy Caucasian individuals from Russia aged about 6 to 100 years. Roughly 10 milliliters of peripheral blood were drawn from each donor into EDTA-treated Vacutainer tubes. Ficoll-Paque density-gradient centrifugation was used to isolate PBMCs, with at least 6.5 million obtained per sample. Total RNA, at least 5 micrograms per sample, was extracted from PBMCs with Trizol reagent. Naive CD45RAhigh/CD27high T cell percentages were measured by flow cytometry on a PBMC aliquot from every donor. The germline V gene gives CDR1 as LGHNA and CDR2 as YNFKEQ. V loses 0 bases at its end and J loses 5 bases; junction bases beyond the gene matches: 6. The CDR3 runs 15 residues from the cysteine to the phenylalanine. Only the CDR3 DNA is retained, 45 bases long and in frame from the first base. The library was produced with 5' RACE. Reads for this sample came from an Illumina HiSeq 2500. A second PCR of about 6 to 11 cycles was run with a J-beta primer mix and a sample-barcoded 5' primer. Each TCR beta cDNA molecule received a unique molecular identifier from a template-switch 5' adaptor carrying 12 random nucleotides. Each sample yielded at least 3 million CDR3-containing paired-end reads. The Mint cDNA synthesis kit, primed by a TRBC-specific oligonucleotide, was used to synthesize first-strand cDNA from all RNA. Following uracil-DNA glycosylase treatment, all cDNA underwent a first 18-cycle PCR with the universal primers M1SS and BC2_uni_R. In the paper's pipeline: For normalization, 1 million high-quality reads were randomly selected from each sample, with every read carrying a distinct molecular identifier. Reads with shared molecular identifiers were discarded instead of being binned into consensus sequences. MiTCR, with a Q25 quality threshold and the strictest error-elimination algorithm, was used for CDR3 identification, clonotype clustering and error correction. A nonparametric unseen species model with Euler transformation was used to estimate a lower bound on total TCR beta diversity. Starting from the raw public reads, TCRdb applied fastp trimming at Q25, assembled clones with MiXCR and retained in-frame beta chains. All rows with the same CDR3 protein become a single entry with the most common DNA and genes. These V and J calls derive from TCRdb rather than the authors' analysis. A total of about 830,000 distinct CDR3 sequences appear in this sample, approximately 59% of them only once. The ten largest clones represent roughly 26% of the sample.

The sample was blood. The receptor comes from a man aged 25-45 years in good health. The chain links TRBV4-2 with TRBJ2-5; 7 bases in the junction line up with TRBD2. The sequenced DNA is TGTGCCAGCAGCCAAGAGAGCGGGGTGCTGGAGACCCAGTACTTC. The encoded protein is CASSQESGVLETQYF.